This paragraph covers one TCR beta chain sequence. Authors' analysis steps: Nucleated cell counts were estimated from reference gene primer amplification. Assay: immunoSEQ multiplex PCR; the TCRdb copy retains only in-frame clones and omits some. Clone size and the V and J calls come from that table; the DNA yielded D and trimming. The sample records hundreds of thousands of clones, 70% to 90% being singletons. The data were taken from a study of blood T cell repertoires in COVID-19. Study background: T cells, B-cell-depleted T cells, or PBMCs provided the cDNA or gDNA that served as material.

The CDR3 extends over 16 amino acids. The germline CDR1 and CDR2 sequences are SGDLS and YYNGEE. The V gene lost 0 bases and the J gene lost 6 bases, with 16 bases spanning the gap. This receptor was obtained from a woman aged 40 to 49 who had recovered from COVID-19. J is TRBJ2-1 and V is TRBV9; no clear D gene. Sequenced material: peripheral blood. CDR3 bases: TGTGCCAGCAGCGTAGATCCGGCTAGTTTGGGCAATGAGCAGTTCTTC. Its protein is CASSVDPASLGNEQFF.